Below are 15 T cell receptor beta chains sequenced from a single sample in a study of blood T cell repertoires in COVID-19 (TCRdb year 2020). The method behind the library was the immunoSEQ multiplex PCR assay. TCRdb limited this immuneACCESS table to in-frame rearrangements with V and J called. A share of clones is missing; checked studies link under half to unresolved V genes, and the rest is unexplained. The sample has over 70,000 clones on record, 75% to 80% of them singletons. The top ten clonotypes cover approximately 6.3% of the sample. The sample consisted of peripheral blood. The receptor set was obtained from a man between 65 and 79 years old with COVID-19, enrolled during active disease.

The V gene is TRBV19, the J gene TRBJ2-2; 7 nucleotides agree with TRBD1. The CDR3 is made up of 14 amino acids. Germline V gene sequence: CDR1 LNHDA, CDR2 SQIVND (reference sequence). V was pared by 6 bases and J by 4 bases, with 5 bases of the junction left unmatched. The chain's CDR3 is CASSRDSFTGELFF. CDR3 sequence (DNA): TGTGCCAGTAGCAGGGACAGCTTCACCGGGGAGCTGTTTTTT.

The V gene is TRBV2, the J gene TRBJ2-2; perhaps TRBD2 as D (7 bases). Between the trimmed V and J ends, which lost 6 bases and 7 bases, there was a span of 12 bases. This CDR3 is 13 amino acids long. Germline CDR1 and CDR2: SNHLY and FYNNEI. CDR3 DNA sequence: TGTGCCAGCAGGATAGGGGGGGTCGGGGAGCTGTTTTTT. Protein sequence: CASRIGGVGELFF.

The table lists this clone with a few counts. V gene TRBV7-9 combines with J gene TRBJ1-1, with TRBD1 as a possible D gene (6 bases). The CDR3 is 13 residues long. Per germline, CDR1 SEHNR and CDR2 FQNEAQ (reference sequence). V lost 5 bases to trimming and J lost 4 bases, with 11 bases between them. The CDR3 DNA reads TGTGCCAGCAGCGTTACAGGGACCACTGAAGCTTTCTTT. Translation: CASSVTGTTEAFF.

The chain is built from TRBV5-5 and TRBJ1-3; 8 bases agree with TRBD1. CDR3 length: 16 amino acids. J lost 4 bases, V lost 3 bases, and 9 bases had no gene match. The germline CDR1 and CDR2 sequences are SGHKS and YYEKEE (reference sequence). The CDR3 nucleotides are TGTGCCAGCAGCTCGGACAGGGAGGCGGCGGGAAACACCATATATTTT. Its protein product is CASSSDREAAGNTIYF.

The CDR3 bases are TGTGCCAGCAGCTTAGGACAGGTTGGCAATCAGCCCCAGCATTTT. As protein: CASSLGQVGNQPQHF. V and J are TRBV7-2 and TRBJ1-5, with a weak D call TRBD1 (6 bases). This CDR3 comprises 15 residues. Germline CDR1 is SGHTA and CDR2 is FQGNSA. Trimming stripped 1 base from V and 2 bases from J, with 9 bases between.

The genes are TRBV11-3 and TRBJ2-7; D might be TRBD1 (5 bases). The CDR3 consists of 16 residues. From germline, CDR1 is SGHNT and CDR2 YENEEA. V lost 1 base to trimming and J lost 0 bases, with 13 bases between them. DNA for the CDR3: TGTGCCAGCAGCTTAGGTGCTACAGGAGCCTCCTACGAGCAGTACTTC. This codes for CASSLGATGASYEQYF. The full variable domain, in which reference TRBV11-3 and TRBJ2-7 provide the parts outside the CDR3, is EAGVVQSPRYKIIEKKQPVAFWCNPISGHNTLYWYLQNLGQGPELLIRYENEEAVDDSQLPKDRFSAERLKGVDSTLKIQPAELGDSAVYLCASSLGATGASYEQYFGPGTRLTVT.

The rearrangement joins TRBV6-6 to TRBJ1-1, with D possibly TRBD1 on 5 matching bases. The CDR3 covers 12 residues. Trimming shortened V by 10 bases and J by 1 base, and 10 bases separated the two germline ends. Germline V gene lookup returns CDR1 MNHNY and CDR2 SVGAGI (reference sequence). Here the CDR3 DNA reads TGTGCCACCACCGGACAGAACACTGAAGCTTTCTTT. Amino acid sequence: CATTGQNTEAFF.

The chain couples TRBV5-8 to TRBJ2-2; TRBD1 agrees at 8 bases. Per the germline V gene, CDR1 is SGHTS and CDR2 is YDEGEE. The length of the CDR3 is 17 residues. V shed 4 bases, J shed 1 base, and the junction held 9 bases outside the gene matches. The CDR3 bases are TGTGCCAGCAGCCCAACGCGACAGGGGTGGAACACCGGGGAGCTGTTTTTT. This translates into CASSPTRQGWNTGELFF. The complete variable domain, with remaining parts taken from reference TRBV5-8 and TRBJ2-2, reads EAGVTQSPTHLIKTRGQQATLRCSPISGHTSVYWYQQALGLGLQFLLWYDEGEERNRGNFPPRFSGRQFPNYSSELNVNALELEDSALYLCASSPTRQGWNTGELFFGEGSRLTVL.

The V call is TRBV5-6, the J call TRBJ1-3; D is possibly TRBD1 (6 bases). From germline, CDR1 is SGHDT and CDR2 YYEEEE. V was pared by 0 bases and J by 0 bases, with 13 bases between. This CDR3 has 17 residues. CDR3 sequence (DNA): TGTGCCAGCAGCTTGGTACGGGACACCCTCTCTGGAAACACCATATATTTT. Translated, it gives CASSLVRDTLSGNTIYF.

This clone was counted only a few times. J is TRBJ2-7 and V is TRBV10-3; tentative D call: TRBD2 (6 bases). Germline V lookup: CDR1 ENHRY, CDR2 SYGVKD. This CDR3 is 19 amino acids long. Trimming pared 1 base from V and 0 bases from J, leaving 22 bases between. CDR3 sequence reads: CAISELMASVRENSYEQYF. As DNA, the CDR3 is TGTGCCATCAGTGAGTTAATGGCTAGCGTGAGAGAAAACTCCTACGAGCAGTACTTC.

This clone was seen more than once but under ten times. The rearrangement uses TRBV6-5 and TRBJ1-3; weak D call: TRBD1 (6 bases). In germline, CDR1 is MNHEY, CDR2 SVGAGI. The CDR3 has 14 amino acids. The V end was cut by 5 bases, the J end by 4 bases, with 12 bases between. The CDR3 is CASSTGFSGNTIYF. The CDR3 nucleotides read TGTGCCAGCAGTACAGGGTTTTCAGGAAACACCATATATTTT.

The chain is built from TRBV3-1 (or the pseudogene TRBV3-2) and TRBJ2-7; the match to TRBD1 covers 7 bases. The CDR3 length is 14 residues. The J segment lost 4 bases and the V segment lost 5 bases, leaving 8 bases of the junction unmatched. Looked up from germline, CDR1 is LGHDT and CDR2 is YNNKEL (reference sequence). The CDR3 region has the DNA TGTGCCAGCAGCGAACCGGGACAGCTTTACGAGCAGTACTTC. Protein: CASSEPGQLYEQYF.

This clone was detected only once. The rearrangement uses TRBV20-1 and TRBJ2-4, with TRBD1 identical over 8 bases. The CDR3 spans 14 residues. CDR1 is DFQATT and CDR2 is SNEGSKA in the germline V gene (reference sequence). Unmatched junction bases numbered 4, after V lost 3 bases and J lost 3 bases. The CDR3: CSASAGTGKNIQYF. The CDR3 DNA sequence: TGCAGTGCTAGTGCCGGGACAGGCAAAAACATTCAGTACTTC.

This chain uses TRBV4-2 with TRBJ2-1; 12 nucleotides match TRBD2. Per germline, CDR1 LGHNA and CDR2 YNFKEQ. This CDR3 spans 15 amino acids. Trimming at V came to 3 bases and at J to 15 bases, leaving 12 bases not matched to a gene. In DNA, the CDR3 is TGTGCCAGCAGCCAGATCCTAGCGGGGGGGCCTGTTGGGTTCTTC. Its translation: CASSQILAGGPVGFF.

V is TRBV29-1 and J is TRBJ1-2, with TRBD1 matching over 7 bases. With 7 bases clipped from V and 8 bases from J, the junction kept 10 bases outside the gene matches. The germline gives CDR1 SQVTM, CDR2 ANQGSEA. This CDR3 comprises 12 residues. CDR3 residues: CSAARQGGGYTF. The CDR3 DNA reads as TGCAGCGCTGCTCGACAGGGTGGCGGCTACACCTTC.